The 9 T cell receptor beta chains presented below share a single source sample, sequenced in a study of T cells after yellow fever vaccination. TCRdb itself ran the 5' RACE reads through MiXCR, one entry per CDR3 protein. Of 150,000 to 200,000 distinct CDR3 sequences listed, approximately 6% were seen once; the top ten hold approximately 3%. The sequences come from CD4+ T cells sorted from PBMCs, collected on the day of the first yellow fever vaccination. The receptors were sampled from a man younger than 35 who received the YFV17D yellow fever vaccine.

The chain combines TRBV15 with TRBJ1-4; no definite D call. Germline CDR1 LNHNV, CDR2 YYDKDF (reference sequence). The CDR3 contains 14 residues. V was pared by 5 bases and J by 2 bases, with 9 bases between. CDR3 sequence: CATSPQATNEKLFF. The CDR3 region has the DNA TGTGCCACCAGCCCTCAGGCCACTAATGAAAAACTGTTTTTT. The full variable domain, with the rest looked up from reference TRBV15 and TRBJ1-4, is DAMVIQNPRYQVTQFGKPVTLSCSQTLNHNVMYWYQQKSSQAPKLLFHYYDKDFNNEADTPDNFQSRRPNTSFCFLDIRSPGLGDTAMYLCATSPQATNEKLFFGSGTQLSVL.

This clonotype was seen many times. V gene TRBV21-1 combines with J gene TRBJ2-7; TRBD1 is taken as the D call from the table, unchecked against the DNA. TRBV21-1 is designated a pseudogene. This CDR3 spans 16 amino acids. In nucleotides, the CDR3 is TGTGCCAGCAGCTCCCTTGGAACAGGCCGTAGCATCGAGCAGTACGTC. Its translation is CASSSLGTGRSIEQYV.

The rearrangement links TRBV28 to TRBJ2-3, with TRBD1 matching over 9 bases. Trimming removed 10 bases from V and 1 base from J; junction bases left unmatched: 3. CDR1 is MDHEN, CDR2 SYDVKM, per germline. The CDR3 is 13 amino acids. CDR3 region: CATRTGGTDTQYF. CDR3 DNA sequence: TGTGCCACCAGGACAGGGGGCACAGATACGCAGTATTTT.

This clonotype was detected a few times. The gene calls are TRBV7-3 and TRBJ1-5, with 7 bases that match TRBD1. Germline-derived CDR1 and CDR2 are SGHTA and FQGTGA. V was clipped by 5 bases and J by 5 bases; unmatched bases: 15. The CDR3 length is 17 residues. CDR3 loop: CASSANRGPDSHQPQHF. DNA of the CDR3: TGTGCCAGCAGCGCCAACAGGGGACCAGATTCTCATCAGCCCCAGCATTTT.

This clonotype was seen at least ten times. The V and J genes are TRBV10-3 and TRBJ1-2; TRBD1 might be the D (6 bases). The V end was cut by 6 bases, the J end by 6 bases, with 17 bases between. Per the germline V gene, CDR1 is ENHRY and CDR2 is SYGVKD. This CDR3 is built from 14 residues. CDR3 loop: CAIRAQGGMHGYTF. The CDR3 DNA reads as TGTGCCATCAGAGCACAGGGAGGAATGCATGGCTACACCTTC.

This clonotype came up many times. The rearrangement joins TRBV4-3 to TRBJ1-5, with 8 positions matching TRBD1. The V segment lost 4 bases and the J segment 2 bases; nucleotides outside the gene matches: 7. CDR3 length: 16 amino acids. Germline CDR1 LGHNA, CDR2 YSLEER. CDR3: CASSPELDRGNQPQHF. The CDR3 DNA reads as TGCGCCAGCAGCCCCGAACTGGACAGGGGCAATCAGCCCCAGCATTTT.

This clonotype was seen ten or more times. The gene calls are TRBV6-5 and TRBJ1-1; no firm D call. The CDR3 spans 16 residues. Trimming cost V 2 bases and J 1 base, with 14 bases left between them. From germline, CDR1 is MNHEY and CDR2 SVGAGI. The CDR3 nucleotides are TGTGCCAGCAGTTACCGCACCACGGAAAGGAACACTGAAGCTTTCTTT. Residues: CASSYRTTERNTEAFF.

This clonotype was seen at least ten times. This chain uses TRBV9 with TRBJ2-3; D gene ambiguous. Germline values: CDR1 SGDLS, CDR2 YYNGEE. There are 13 residues in the CDR3. Trimming removed 0 bases from V and 5 bases from J, with 7 bases in between. The CDR3 loop reads CASSVEAIDTQYF. The CDR3, as DNA: TGTGCCAGCAGCGTAGAAGCCATAGATACGCAGTATTTT.

Ten or more counts support this clonotype. The gene calls are TRBV2 and TRBJ1-5, with a tentative D call TRBD1 (6 bases). Germline assignment: CDR1 SNHLY and CDR2 FYNNEI. Trimming removed 9 bases from V and 1 base from J, with 16 bases in between. The CDR3 extends over 15 amino acids. This chain's CDR3 is CASNREVASNQPQHF. The CDR3 DNA sequence: TGTGCCAGTAACAGGGAGGTGGCGAGCAATCAGCCCCAGCATTTT.